This T cell receptor (beta chain) was sequenced in a study of T cell responses to AZD1222 COVID-19 vaccine. Study-level information: Researchers grouped second doses given at about 4 or about 12 weeks into one pool. Study conclusions and caveats: Distributed over spike, vaccine-associated CD4 TCRs predominated at 160-218 and 743-854. Just a handful of AZD1222 recipients tested seropositive at baseline.

Profiled with immunoSEQ multiplex PCR; TCRdb holds only in-frame clones, not every one. The sample includes some 140,000 clones, about 88% seen only once; the top ten take less than 3.5%. Notes on this clone: Its antigen is not identified.

This CDR3 has 16 residues. V shed 0 bases and J 3 bases; nucleotides not matched to a gene: 6. The germline V gene encodes CDR1 LGHNA and CDR2 YSLEER. This sequence originates from an adult in good health. The sequencing here drew on peripheral blood, taken on day 0 of AZD1222 vaccination. V is TRBV4-3 and J is TRBJ2-5; 8 bases map to TRBD1. The CDR3 protein is CASSQEGQGMEETQYF. The CDR3 nucleotides are TGCGCCAGCAGCCAAGAAGGACAGGGAATGGAAGAGACCCAGTACTTC.